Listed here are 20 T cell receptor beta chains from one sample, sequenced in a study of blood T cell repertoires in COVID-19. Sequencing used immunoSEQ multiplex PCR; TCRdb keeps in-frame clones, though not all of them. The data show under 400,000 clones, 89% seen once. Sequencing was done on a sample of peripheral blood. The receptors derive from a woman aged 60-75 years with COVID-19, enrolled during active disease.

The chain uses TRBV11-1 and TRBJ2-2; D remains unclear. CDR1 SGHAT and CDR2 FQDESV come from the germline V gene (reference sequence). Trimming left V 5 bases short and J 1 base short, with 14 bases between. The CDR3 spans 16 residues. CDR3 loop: CASSRGRDGNTGELFF. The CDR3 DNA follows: TGTGCCAGCAGCCGAGGCCGAGACGGGAACACCGGGGAGCTGTTTTTT.

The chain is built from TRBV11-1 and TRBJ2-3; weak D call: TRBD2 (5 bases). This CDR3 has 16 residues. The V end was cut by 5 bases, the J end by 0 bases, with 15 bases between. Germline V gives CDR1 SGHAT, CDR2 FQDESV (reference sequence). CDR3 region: CASSPRVPASTDTQYF. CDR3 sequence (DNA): TGTGCCAGCAGCCCGAGGGTTCCTGCTAGCACAGATACGCAGTATTTT.

The CDR3 reads CASSELSVNYGYTF. The CDR3 bases are TGTGCCAGCAGTGAATTGTCCGTTAACTATGGCTACACCTTC. The chain carries TRBV25-1 and TRBJ1-2; D uncertain. Germline CDR1 is MGHDK and CDR2 is SYGVNS. The ends were cut back, 1 base at V and 1 base at J, with 7 bases in the middle. The CDR3 runs 14 residues.

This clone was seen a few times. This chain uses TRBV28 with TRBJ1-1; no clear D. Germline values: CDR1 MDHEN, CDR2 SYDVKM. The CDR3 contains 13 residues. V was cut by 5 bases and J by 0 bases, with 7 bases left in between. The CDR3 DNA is TGTGCCAGCAGTCCGAGAATGAACACTGAAGCTTTCTTT. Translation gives CASSPRMNTEAFF.

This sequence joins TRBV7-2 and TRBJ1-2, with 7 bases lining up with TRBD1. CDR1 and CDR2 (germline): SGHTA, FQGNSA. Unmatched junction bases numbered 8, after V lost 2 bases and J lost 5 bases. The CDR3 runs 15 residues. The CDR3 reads CASSLQKGAIYGYTF. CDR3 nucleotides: TGTGCCAGCAGCTTACAAAAGGGGGCTATATATGGCTACACCTTC. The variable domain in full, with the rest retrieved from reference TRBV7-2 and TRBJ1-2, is GAGVSQSPSNKVTEKGKDVELRCDPISGHTALYWYRQSLGQGLEFLIYFQGNSAPDKSGLPSDRFSAERTGGSVSTLTIQRTQQEDSAVYLCASSLQKGAIYGYTFGSGTRLTVV.

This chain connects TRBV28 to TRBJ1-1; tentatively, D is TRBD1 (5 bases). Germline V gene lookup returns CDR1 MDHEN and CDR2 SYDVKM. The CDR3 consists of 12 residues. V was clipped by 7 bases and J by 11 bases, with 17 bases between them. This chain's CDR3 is CASTPAGAGAFF. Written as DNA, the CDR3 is TGTGCCAGCACCCCGGCTGGGGCTGGGGCTTTCTTT.

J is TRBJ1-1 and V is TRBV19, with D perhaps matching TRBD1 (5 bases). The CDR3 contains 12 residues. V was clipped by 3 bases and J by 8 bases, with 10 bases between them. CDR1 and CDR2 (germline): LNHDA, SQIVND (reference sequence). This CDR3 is CASSITSGEAFF. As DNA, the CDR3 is TGTGCCAGTAGTATTACCTCAGGGGAAGCTTTCTTT. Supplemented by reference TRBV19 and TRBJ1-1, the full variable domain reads DGGITQSPKYLFRKEGQNVTLSCEQNLNHDAMYWYRQDPGQGLRLIYYSQIVNDFQKGDIAEGYSVSREKKESFPLTVTSAQKNPTAFYLCASSITSGEAFFGQGTRLTVV.

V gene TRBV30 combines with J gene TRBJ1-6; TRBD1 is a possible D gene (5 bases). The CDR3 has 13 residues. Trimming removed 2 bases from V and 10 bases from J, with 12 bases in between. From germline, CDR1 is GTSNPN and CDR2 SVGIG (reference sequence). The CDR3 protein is CAWSTQGVSPLHF. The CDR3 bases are TGTGCCTGGAGTACGCAAGGGGTCTCACCCCTCCACTTT.

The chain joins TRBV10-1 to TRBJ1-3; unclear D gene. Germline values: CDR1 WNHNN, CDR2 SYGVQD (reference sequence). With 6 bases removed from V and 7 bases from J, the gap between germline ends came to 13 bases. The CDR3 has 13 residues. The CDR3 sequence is CASSSPAGNTIYF. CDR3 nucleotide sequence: TGCGCCAGCAGCTCCCCGGCGGGGAACACCATATATTTT.

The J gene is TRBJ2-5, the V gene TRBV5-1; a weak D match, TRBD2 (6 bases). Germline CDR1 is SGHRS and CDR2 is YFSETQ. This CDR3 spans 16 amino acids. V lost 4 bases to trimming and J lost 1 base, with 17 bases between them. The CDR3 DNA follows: TGCGCCAGCAGCCCGGGGACTTTAGCTCGCCAAGAGACCCAGTACTTC. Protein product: CASSPGTLARQETQYF.

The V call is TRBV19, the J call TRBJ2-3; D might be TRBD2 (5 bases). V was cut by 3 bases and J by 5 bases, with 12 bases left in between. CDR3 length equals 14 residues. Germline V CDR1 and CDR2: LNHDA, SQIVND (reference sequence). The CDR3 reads CASSISSEGDTQYF. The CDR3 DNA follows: TGTGCCAGTAGTATCTCTTCAGAGGGAGATACGCAGTATTTT.

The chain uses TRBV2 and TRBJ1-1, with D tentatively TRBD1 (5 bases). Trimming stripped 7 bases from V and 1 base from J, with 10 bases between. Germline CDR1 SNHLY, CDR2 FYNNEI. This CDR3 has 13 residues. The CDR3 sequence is CASTTERNTEAFF. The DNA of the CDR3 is TGTGCCAGCACGACAGAAAGGAACACTGAAGCTTTCTTT.

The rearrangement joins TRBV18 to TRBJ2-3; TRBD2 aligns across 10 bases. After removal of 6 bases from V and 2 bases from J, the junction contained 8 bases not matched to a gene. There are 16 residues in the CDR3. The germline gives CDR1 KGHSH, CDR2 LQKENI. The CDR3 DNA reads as TGTGCCAGCTCCCCGCTAGCGGGGGCCCACACAGATACGCAGTATTTT. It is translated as CASSPLAGAHTDTQYF.

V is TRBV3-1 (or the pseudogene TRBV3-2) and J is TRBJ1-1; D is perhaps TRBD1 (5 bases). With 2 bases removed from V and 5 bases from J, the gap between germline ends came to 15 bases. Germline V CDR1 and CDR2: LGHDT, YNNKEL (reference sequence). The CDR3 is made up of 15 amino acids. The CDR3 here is CASSQLGGVRTEAFF. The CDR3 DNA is TGTGCCAGCAGCCAACTGGGGGGGGTACGAACTGAAGCTTTCTTT.

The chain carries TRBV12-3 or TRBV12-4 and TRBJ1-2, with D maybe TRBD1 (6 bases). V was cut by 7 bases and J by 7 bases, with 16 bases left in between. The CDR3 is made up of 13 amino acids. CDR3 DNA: TGTGCCAGCAATCGACAGGAGTGGGGTGGCTACACCTTC. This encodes CASNRQEWGGYTF.

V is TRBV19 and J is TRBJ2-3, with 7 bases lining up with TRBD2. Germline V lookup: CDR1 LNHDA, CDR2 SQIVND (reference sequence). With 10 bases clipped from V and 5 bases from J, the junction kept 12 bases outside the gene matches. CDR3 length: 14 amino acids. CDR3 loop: CATSPGGTIDTQYF. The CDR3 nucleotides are TGTGCCACCTCCCCGGGGGGAACTATAGATACGCAGTATTTT.

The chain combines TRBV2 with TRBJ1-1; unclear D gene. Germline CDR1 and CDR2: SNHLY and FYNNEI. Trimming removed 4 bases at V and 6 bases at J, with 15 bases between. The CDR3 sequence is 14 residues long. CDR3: CASSVVQLGAEAFF. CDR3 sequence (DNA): TGTGCCAGCAGTGTAGTGCAGCTCGGGGCTGAAGCTTTCTTT.

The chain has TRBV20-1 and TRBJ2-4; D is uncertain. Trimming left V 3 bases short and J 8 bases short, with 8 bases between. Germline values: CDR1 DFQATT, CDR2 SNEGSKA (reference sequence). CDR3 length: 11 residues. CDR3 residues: CSASTLDIQYF. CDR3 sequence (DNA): TGCAGTGCTAGTACCCTAGACATTCAGTACTTC.

CDR3 protein: CASNPSPANGYTF. CDR3 sequence (DNA): TGTGCCAGCAACCCCTCACCCGCGAATGGCTACACCTTC. The chain combines TRBV2 with TRBJ1-2; D gene uncertain. This CDR3 spans 13 amino acids. CDR1 is SNHLY, CDR2 FYNNEI, per germline. Trimming shortened V by 7 bases and J by 6 bases, and 15 bases separated the two germline ends. Supplemented by reference TRBV2 and TRBJ1-2, the full variable domain reads EPEVTQTPSHQVTQMGQEVILRCVPISNHLYFYWYRQILGQKVEFLVSFYNNEISEKSEIFDDQFSVERPDGSNFTLKIRSTKLEDSAMYFCASNPSPANGYTFGSGTRLTVV.

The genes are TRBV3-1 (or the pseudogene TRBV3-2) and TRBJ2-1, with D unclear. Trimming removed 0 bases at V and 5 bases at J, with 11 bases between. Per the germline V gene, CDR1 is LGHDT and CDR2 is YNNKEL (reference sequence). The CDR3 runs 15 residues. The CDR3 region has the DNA TGTGCCAGCAGCCAAGATCAAGCCGCGAACAATGAGCAGTTCTTC. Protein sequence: CASSQDQAANNEQFF.